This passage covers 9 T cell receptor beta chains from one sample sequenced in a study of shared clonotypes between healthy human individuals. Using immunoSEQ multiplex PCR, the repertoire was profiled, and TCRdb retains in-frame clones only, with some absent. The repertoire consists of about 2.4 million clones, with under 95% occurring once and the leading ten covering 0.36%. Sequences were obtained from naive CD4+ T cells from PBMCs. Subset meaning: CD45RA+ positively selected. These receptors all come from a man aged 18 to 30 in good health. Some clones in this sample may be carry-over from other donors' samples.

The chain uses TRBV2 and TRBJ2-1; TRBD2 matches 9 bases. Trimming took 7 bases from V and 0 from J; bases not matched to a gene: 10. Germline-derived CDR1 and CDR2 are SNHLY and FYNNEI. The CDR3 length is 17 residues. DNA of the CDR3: TGTGCCAGCAAGTCTAGCGGGAACCCCCTCTCCTACAATGAGCAGTTCTTC. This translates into CASKSSGNPLSYNEQFF.

The chain's CDR3 is CASSQRLGLGTEAFF. In DNA form, the CDR3 reads TGTGCCAGCAGCCAACGCCTGGGACTTGGGACTGAAGCTTTCTTT. This sequence joins TRBV14 and TRBJ1-1; a possible D gene is TRBD1 (5 bases). There are 15 residues in the CDR3. CDR1 is SGHDN and CDR2 is FVKESK in the germline V gene. The V gene lost 2 bases and the J gene lost 5 bases, with 15 bases spanning the gap.

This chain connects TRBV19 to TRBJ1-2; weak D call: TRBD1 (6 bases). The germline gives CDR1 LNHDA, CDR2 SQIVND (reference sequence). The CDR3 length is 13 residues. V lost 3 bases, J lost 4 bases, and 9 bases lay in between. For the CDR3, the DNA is TGTGCCAGTAGTATTTGGGGGGCCTATGGCTACACCTTC. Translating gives CASSIWGAYGYTF.

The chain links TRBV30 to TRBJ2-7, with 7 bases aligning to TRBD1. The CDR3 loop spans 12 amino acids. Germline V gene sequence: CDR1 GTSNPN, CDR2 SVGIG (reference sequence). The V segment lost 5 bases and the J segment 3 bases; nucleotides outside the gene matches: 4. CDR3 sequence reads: CAWVGDSYEQYF. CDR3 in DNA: TGTGCCTGGGTGGGGGACAGCTACGAGCAGTACTTC.

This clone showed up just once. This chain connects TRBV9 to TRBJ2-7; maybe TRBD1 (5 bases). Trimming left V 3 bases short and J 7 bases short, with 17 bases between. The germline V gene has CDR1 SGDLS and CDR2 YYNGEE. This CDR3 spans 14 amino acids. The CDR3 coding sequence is TGTGCCAGCAGCGCCTACCGGCAGGGTGATGAGCAGTACTTC. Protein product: CASSAYRQGDEQYF.

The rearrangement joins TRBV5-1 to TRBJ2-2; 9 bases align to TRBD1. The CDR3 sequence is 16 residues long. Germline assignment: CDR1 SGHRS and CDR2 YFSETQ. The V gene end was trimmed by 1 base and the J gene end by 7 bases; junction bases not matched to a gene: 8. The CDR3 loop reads CASSLYRTGVVGELFF. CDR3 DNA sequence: TGCGCCAGCAGCTTGTATCGGACAGGGGTAGTCGGGGAGCTGTTTTTT.

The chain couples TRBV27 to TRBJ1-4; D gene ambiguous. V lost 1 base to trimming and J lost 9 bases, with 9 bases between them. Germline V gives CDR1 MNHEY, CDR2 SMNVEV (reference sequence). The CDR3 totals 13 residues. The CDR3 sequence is CASSLFRGQKLFF. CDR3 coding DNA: TGTGCCAGCAGTTTATTCCGTGGGCAAAAACTGTTTTTT.

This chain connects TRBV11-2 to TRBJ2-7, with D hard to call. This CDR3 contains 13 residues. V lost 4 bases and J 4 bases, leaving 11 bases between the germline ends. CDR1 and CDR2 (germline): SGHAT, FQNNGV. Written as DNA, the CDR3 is TGTGCCAGCAGCTCCCAGTGGTGGTACGAGCAGTACTTC. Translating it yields CASSSQWWYEQYF.

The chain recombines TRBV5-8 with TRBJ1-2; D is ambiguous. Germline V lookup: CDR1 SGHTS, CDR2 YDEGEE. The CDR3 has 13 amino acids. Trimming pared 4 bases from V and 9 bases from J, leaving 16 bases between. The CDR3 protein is CASSARSVSSYTF. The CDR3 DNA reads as TGTGCCAGCAGCGCCAGATCGGTCAGTAGCTACACCTTC. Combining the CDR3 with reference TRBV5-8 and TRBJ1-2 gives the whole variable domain EAGVTQSPTHLIKTRGQQATLRCSPISGHTSVYWYQQALGLGLQFLLWYDEGEERNRGNFPPRFSGRQFPNYSSELNVNALELEDSALYLCASSARSVSSYTFGSGTRLTVV.